These T cell receptor beta chains were read from a single sample in a study of cytomegalovirus exposure and HLA in healthy donors. Profiled with immunoSEQ multiplex PCR; TCRdb holds only in-frame clones, not every one. The sample shows roughly 140,000 clones, around 10% of them seen only once. The sequenced sample consisted of PBMCs. The receptors stem from a male donor in good health and CMV-seronegative. Each CDR3 is given with its conserved first and last residue. Each record gives: CDR3 length, V gene, clone size, J gene, D gene, CDR3 DNA, CDR3 protein. D genes are given only for firm matches. Some rows have no size entry. The others give once, few or many, or a class for an expanded clone.

cdr3_length: 12
v_call: TRBV9
clone_size: -
j_call: TRBJ2-2
d_call: -
cdr3_nt: TGTGCCAGCAGCGTCATGGGCCGGGAGCTGTTTTTT
cdr3_aa: CASSVMGRELFF

cdr3_length: 14
v_call: TRBV28
clone_size: -
j_call: TRBJ1-1
d_call: -
cdr3_nt: TGTGCCAGCAGTCCAGGTGGTTTGAAGACTGAAGCTTTCTTT
cdr3_aa: CASSPGGLKTEAFF

cdr3_length: 17
v_call: TRBV28
clone_size: few
j_call: TRBJ1-2
d_call: TRBD1
cdr3_nt: TGTGCCAGCAGTTTATGGGGGCGAGGAGACAGGGAGTATGGCTACACCTTC
cdr3_aa: CASSLWGRGDREYGYTF

cdr3_length: 16
v_call: TRBV7-8
clone_size: few
j_call: TRBJ2-7
d_call: TRBD2
cdr3_nt: TGTGCCAGCAGCTTAGCGTTAAATAGCGGGAGCTACGAGCAGTACTTC
cdr3_aa: CASSLALNSGSYEQYF

cdr3_length: 18
v_call: TRBV5-1
clone_size: few
j_call: TRBJ2-1
d_call: TRBD2
cdr3_nt: TGCGCCAGCAGCTTGGCCGTTCGAGCGGGAGAGGGCTACAATGAGCAGTTCTTC
cdr3_aa: CASSLAVRAGEGYNEQFF

cdr3_length: 20
v_call: TRBV5-5
clone_size: -
j_call: TRBJ2-6
d_call: -
cdr3_nt: TGTGCCAGCAGCTTGCGCTTCGAAGCGGGCCCGCTCTCTGGGGCCAACGTCCTGACTTTC
cdr3_aa: CASSLRFEAGPLSGANVLTF

cdr3_length: 16
v_call: TRBV14
clone_size: -
j_call: TRBJ2-7
d_call: TRBD2
cdr3_nt: TGTGCCAGCAGCCAAGATTTTTGGGCTAGCGGGGGCGAGCAGTACTTC
cdr3_aa: CASSQDFWASGGEQYF

cdr3_length: 19
v_call: TRBV5-1
clone_size: -
j_call: TRBJ1-2
d_call: TRBD1
cdr3_nt: TGCGCCAGCAGCTTGGGGCAGGGGGCCCCCGTTACATCCAACTATGGCTACACCTTC
cdr3_aa: CASSLGQGAPVTSNYGYTF

cdr3_length: 19
v_call: TRBV5-1
clone_size: few
j_call: TRBJ1-6
d_call: TRBD1
cdr3_nt: TGCGCCAGCAGTCCCAGGGGGACGACAACCAGCTCCTATAATTCACCCCTCCACTTT
cdr3_aa: CASSPRGTTTSSYNSPLHF

cdr3_length: 17
v_call: TRBV2
clone_size: -
j_call: TRBJ1-6
d_call: TRBD1
cdr3_nt: TGTGCCAGCAGCGAAACAGGGGTCAGCTCCTATAATTCACCCCTCCACTTT
cdr3_aa: CASSETGVSSYNSPLHF

cdr3_length: 15
v_call: TRBV6-6
clone_size: few
j_call: TRBJ2-7
d_call: -
cdr3_nt: TGTGCCAGCAGTGCCCCGAAGGAGCGCAGCTACGAGCAGTACTTC
cdr3_aa: CASSAPKERSYEQYF

cdr3_length: 14
v_call: TRBV28
clone_size: -
j_call: TRBJ2-7
d_call: -
cdr3_nt: TGTGCCAGCAAAGGGCAGGGTACGACCTACGAGCAGTACTTC
cdr3_aa: CASKGQGTTYEQYF

cdr3_length: 15
v_call: TRBV4-1
clone_size: -
j_call: TRBJ1-1
d_call: TRBD1
cdr3_nt: TGCGCCAGCAGCCACCCGGGACAGGGTGCCCCTGAAGCTTTCTTT
cdr3_aa: CASSHPGQGAPEAFF

cdr3_length: 14
v_call: TRBV7-2
clone_size: few
j_call: TRBJ1-5
d_call: -
cdr3_nt: TGTGCCAGCAGCTTAGATGTCCATAATCAGCCCCAGCATTTT
cdr3_aa: CASSLDVHNQPQHF

cdr3_length: 13
v_call: TRBV7-9
clone_size: few
j_call: TRBJ2-5
d_call: TRBD2
cdr3_nt: TGTGCCAGCAGCCAGCGGGACGTAGAGACCCAGTACTTC
cdr3_aa: CASSQRDVETQYF

cdr3_length: 15
v_call: TRBV10-3
clone_size: few
j_call: TRBJ1-1
d_call: TRBD1
cdr3_nt: TGTGCCATCAGTGAGGGGACAGGGATGAACACTGAAGCTTTCTTT
cdr3_aa: CAISEGTGMNTEAFF

cdr3_length: 12
v_call: TRBV7-2
clone_size: few
j_call: TRBJ1-6
d_call: -
cdr3_nt: TGTGCCAGCAGCTCAAATAATTCACCCCTCCACTTT
cdr3_aa: CASSSNNSPLHF

cdr3_length: 14
v_call: TRBV18
clone_size: -
j_call: TRBJ1-1
d_call: -
cdr3_nt: TGTGCCAGCTCCCCTGGAGGGACTAACACTGAAGCTTTCTTT
cdr3_aa: CASSPGGTNTEAFF

cdr3_length: 14
v_call: TRBV11-2
clone_size: -
j_call: TRBJ1-5
d_call: TRBD1
cdr3_nt: TGTGCCAGCAGCTTAGGGACAGGTAATCAGCCCCAGCATTTT
cdr3_aa: CASSLGTGNQPQHF

cdr3_length: 18
v_call: TRBV21-1
clone_size: few
j_call: TRBJ2-7
d_call: -
cdr3_nt: TGTGCCAGCAGCAAAGACGCCTCTTACACAGGGGGTCAGAATGAGCAGTACTTC
cdr3_aa: CASSKDASYTGGQNEQYF

cdr3_length: 16
v_call: TRBV4-1
clone_size: few
j_call: TRBJ2-1
d_call: TRBD2
cdr3_nt: TGCGCCAGCAGCCAAGGAGGTAGCGGGAGGTTCGATGAGCAGTTCTTC
cdr3_aa: CASSQGGSGRFDEQFF

cdr3_length: 14
v_call: TRBV5-1
clone_size: once
j_call: TRBJ1-6
d_call: -
cdr3_nt: TGCGCCAGCAGCTTGGAATTTCAGGGCTCACCCCTCCACTTT
cdr3_aa: CASSLEFQGSPLHF

cdr3_length: 13
v_call: TRBV9
clone_size: few
j_call: TRBJ2-7
d_call: -
cdr3_nt: TGTGCCAGCAGCGGCGATCCCTCCTACGAGCAGTACTTC
cdr3_aa: CASSGDPSYEQYF

cdr3_length: 13
v_call: TRBV11-1
clone_size: -
j_call: TRBJ2-7
d_call: -
cdr3_nt: TGTGCCAGCAGCTTAGGGGGGGACTCCGAGCAGTACTTC
cdr3_aa: CASSLGGDSEQYF

cdr3_length: 15
v_call: TRBV5-1
clone_size: -
j_call: TRBJ2-5
d_call: TRBD2
cdr3_nt: TGCGCCAGCAGCCCCCTAGTGGCTAGCGGGGAGACCCAGTACTTC
cdr3_aa: CASSPLVASGETQYF

cdr3_length: 15
v_call: TRBV6-1
clone_size: few
j_call: TRBJ1-2
d_call: TRBD1
cdr3_nt: TGTGCCAGCAGAGACGGGACAGGGGGCGGCTATGGCTACACCTTC
cdr3_aa: CASRDGTGGGYGYTF

cdr3_length: 13
v_call: TRBV30
clone_size: -
j_call: TRBJ2-7
d_call: TRBD2
cdr3_nt: TGTGCCTGGAGTGCCGGGGGGTTGGACGAGCAGTACTTC
cdr3_aa: CAWSAGGLDEQYF

cdr3_length: 16
v_call: TRBV10-3
clone_size: few
j_call: TRBJ2-2
d_call: TRBD2
cdr3_nt: TGTGCCATCCATGGGGCGCGCGGGAGTGGCACCGGGGAGCTGTTTTTT
cdr3_aa: CAIHGARGSGTGELFF